A single sample gave rise to the 23 T cell receptor beta chains below, sequenced in a study of blood T cell repertoires in COVID-19. Some clones are missing from TCRdb's copy, which holds only in-frame ones; the method was immunoSEQ multiplex PCR. This table has 100,000 to 150,000 clones, 60% to 80% appearing once. The specimen sequenced was peripheral blood. These receptors all come from a woman in her seventies with acute or convalescent COVID-19.

This clone is categorized as medium-sized (0.01 to 0.1%). This chain uses TRBV7-9 with TRBJ1-5, with a tentative D call TRBD1 (6 bases). The CDR3 loop spans 15 amino acids. V was clipped by 1 base and J by 0 bases, with 7 bases between them. CDR1 is SEHNR, CDR2 FQNEAQ, per germline (reference sequence). The CDR3 region is CASSLGDNSNQPQHF. The DNA of the CDR3 is TGTGCCAGCAGCTTAGGGGACAATAGCAATCAGCCCCAGCATTTT.

This clone was seen a few times. CDR3 region: CASSLEQGTTEAFF. CDR3 nucleotide sequence: TGCGCCAGCAGTCTTGAGCAGGGAACCACTGAAGCTTTCTTT. The chain is built from TRBV10-2 and TRBJ1-1, with D tentatively TRBD1 (5 bases). Between the trimmed V and J ends, which lost 5 bases and 4 bases, there was a span of 14 bases. The length of the CDR3 is 14 residues. CDR1 and CDR2 from the germline V gene are WSHSY and SAAADI.

The chain employs TRBV10-1 and TRBJ2-1; the match to TRBD1 covers 9 bases. Trimming at V came to 6 bases and at J to 7 bases, leaving 10 bases not matched to a gene. The CDR3 is 15 amino acids. The V gene's germline CDR1 is WNHNN and CDR2 SYGVQD (reference sequence). The DNA for the CDR3 is TGCGCCAGCAGAAGGACAGGGGACCTATATAATGAGCAGTTCTTC. It codes for CASRRTGDLYNEQFF.

This clone was counted once. The chain carries TRBV7-9 and TRBJ2-1; TRBD2 might be the D (6 bases). The V gene lost 4 bases and the J gene lost 2 bases, with 12 bases spanning the gap. The CDR3 runs 15 residues. Germline assignment: CDR1 SEHNR and CDR2 FQNEAQ (reference sequence). In nucleotides, the CDR3 is TGTGCCAGCAGCTCAAGGACTACTCCCTACAATGAGCAGTTCTTC. It encodes CASSSRTTPYNEQFF.

In DNA, the CDR3 is TGTGCCAGCAGAATGTCAGGGGCTAACATTCAGTACTTC. This sequence encodes CASRMSGANIQYF. The chain uses TRBV14 and TRBJ2-4; D might be TRBD1 (6 bases). Germline loops: CDR1 SGHDN, CDR2 FVKESK. Deletions cut 6 bases from V and 7 bases from J, with 13 bases between. CDR3 length equals 13 residues. Together with reference TRBV14 and TRBJ2-4, the CDR3 gives the full variable domain: EAGVTQFPSHSVIEKGQTVTLRCDPISGHDNLYWYRRVMGKEIKFLLHFVKESKQDESGMPNNRFLAERTGGTYSTLKVQPAELEDSGVYFCASRMSGANIQYFGAGTRLSVL.

The rearrangement links TRBV3-1 (or the pseudogene TRBV3-2) to TRBJ2-2, with 11 bases fitting TRBD1. The CDR3 has 17 amino acids. Germline values: CDR1 LGHDT, CDR2 YNNKEL (reference sequence). The V segment lost 2 bases and the J segment 2 bases; nucleotides outside the gene matches: 4. For the CDR3, the DNA is TGTGCCAGCAGCCAAAACGGACAGGGGGCAAACACCGGGGAGCTGTTTTTT. Its translation is CASSQNGQGANTGELFF.

This clone was counted a few times. V is TRBV12-5 and J is TRBJ1-1; 7 bases agree with TRBD1. CDR3 length: 14 amino acids. The germline V gene has CDR1 LGHNT and CDR2 FRNRAP. J lost 6 bases, V lost 4 bases, and 8 bases had no gene match. The CDR3 here is CASGSGTVHAEAFF. The DNA of the CDR3 is TGTGCTAGTGGTTCCGGGACAGTACACGCTGAAGCTTTCTTT.

The chain employs TRBV5-1 and TRBJ1-6; TRBD1 might be the D (6 bases). Trimming shortened V by 1 base and J by 10 bases, and 12 bases separated the two germline ends. The V gene's germline CDR1 is SGHRS and CDR2 YFSETQ. This CDR3 spans 14 amino acids. The CDR3 bases are TGCGCCAGCAGCTTGTACACAGGGACCTCACCCCTCCACTTT. This encodes CASSLYTGTSPLHF.

This chain joins TRBV21-1 and TRBJ1-5; TRBD1 reflects the table's D call only, with no check against the DNA. TRBV21-1 is noted as a pseudogene. The CDR3 covers 14 residues. Here the CDR3 DNA reads TGTGCCAGCAGCAAAGTACAGTTTAATCAGCCCCAGCATTTT. The encoded protein is CASSKVQFNQPQHF.

This sequence joins TRBV7-2 and TRBJ1-2; TRBD1 agrees at 7 bases. J was trimmed by 3 bases and V by 2 bases; bases with no gene match: 6. The CDR3 loop spans 15 amino acids. Germline assignment: CDR1 SGHTA and CDR2 FQGNSA. The CDR3 is CASSLSTGEYYGYTF. Written as DNA, the CDR3 is TGTGCCAGCAGCTTATCAACAGGGGAATACTATGGCTACACCTTC.

V is TRBV4-3 and J is TRBJ1-1; 11 nucleotides match TRBD1. Germline CDR1 and CDR2: LGHNA and YSLEER. This CDR3 spans 15 amino acids. V lost 1 base and J lost 8; bases outside the gene matches: 6. This CDR3 reads CASSQVGQGVGEAFF. CDR3 nucleotides: TGCGCCAGCAGCCAAGTGGGACAGGGGGTAGGGGAAGCTTTCTTT.

The J gene is TRBJ2-7, the V gene TRBV20-1; 8 bases line up with TRBD1. J lost 6 bases, V lost 6 bases, and 7 bases had no gene match. From germline, CDR1 is DFQATT and CDR2 SNEGSKA (reference sequence). The CDR3 is 12 residues long. CDR3 sequence (DNA): TGCAGTGCCAGTAGACAGGGGACCGAGCAGTACTTC. This encodes CSASRQGTEQYF.

This chain connects TRBV6-2 or TRBV6-3 to TRBJ2-7; the match to TRBD1 covers 7 bases. Germline lookup yields CDR1 MNHEY and CDR2 SVGEGT. V shed 2 bases and J 2 bases; nucleotides not matched to a gene: 9. The CDR3 consists of 16 residues. CDR3 protein: CASSYRNQGVPYEQYF. In nucleotides, the CDR3 is TGTGCCAGCAGTTACCGAAACCAGGGGGTCCCCTACGAGCAGTACTTC.

The V gene is TRBV6-1, the J gene TRBJ2-7, with 9 bases aligning to TRBD1. There are 15 residues in the CDR3. Germline values: CDR1 MNHNS, CDR2 SASEGT. Trimming removed 2 bases from V and 2 bases from J; junction bases left unmatched: 4. The DNA for the CDR3 is TGTGCCAGCAGTGAACCGGGGACAGGGACCTACGAGCAGTACTTC. Translating it yields CASSEPGTGTYEQYF.

The chain employs TRBV6-6 and TRBJ2-7, with D maybe TRBD1 (6 bases). This CDR3 has 14 amino acids. In germline, CDR1 is MNHNY, CDR2 SVGAGI (reference sequence). Trimming pared 2 bases from V and 3 bases from J, leaving 11 bases between. CDR3 amino acids: CASSYGTGIYEQYF. The CDR3 bases are TGTGCCAGCAGTTACGGTACAGGGATCTACGAGCAGTACTTC.

This sequence joins TRBV10-2 and TRBJ2-2; 11 bases are shared with TRBD1. Unmatched junction bases numbered 4, after V lost 9 bases and J lost 4 bases. The CDR3 is 14 residues long. CDR1 is WSHSY and CDR2 is SAAADI in the germline V gene. The CDR3 sequence: CASGQGAVTGELFF. The DNA of the CDR3 is TGCGCCAGTGGACAGGGGGCGGTCACCGGGGAGCTGTTTTTT.

This chain links TRBV5-4 with TRBJ2-1; 9 bases are a match to TRBD1. The CDR3 runs to 16 residues. The V and J ends lost 0 bases and 10 bases, in that order; junction bases with no gene match: 11. Germline V CDR1 and CDR2: SGHNT, YYREEE (reference sequence). The CDR3 region is CASSLGGTGRTGEQFF. The CDR3 DNA follows: TGTGCCAGCAGCTTGGGGGGGACAGGGAGGACCGGGGAGCAGTTCTTC. The whole variable domain, remainder taken from reference TRBV5-4 and TRBJ2-1, is ETGVTQSPTHLIKTRGQQVTLRCSSQSGHNTVSWYQQALGQGPQFIFQYYREEENGRGNFPPRFSGLQFPNYSSELNVNALELDDSALYLCASSLGGTGRTGEQFFGPGTRLTVL.

This rearrangement joins TRBV2 to TRBJ1-1; D unclear. Germline V lookup: CDR1 SNHLY, CDR2 FYNNEI. The CDR3 has 13 amino acids. Trimming removed 1 base at V and 5 bases at J, with 8 bases between. The CDR3 coding sequence is TGTGCCAGCAGTGAAGGACACAGAACTGAAGCTTTCTTT. Translating it yields CASSEGHRTEAFF. The entire variable domain, with the rest obtained from reference TRBV2 and TRBJ1-1, is as follows: EPEVTQTPSHQVTQMGQEVILRCVPISNHLYFYWYRQILGQKVEFLVSFYNNEISEKSEIFDDQFSVERPDGSNFTLKIRSTKLEDSAMYFCASSEGHRTEAFFGQGTRLTVV.

This clone occurred a few times. CDR3 in DNA: TGTGCCAGCAGCTTGGGCAGGGGGTCCACTGAAGCTTTCTTT. Its translation: CASSLGRGSTEAFF. V gene TRBV5-4 combines with J gene TRBJ1-1; TRBD1 agrees at 7 bases. CDR1 is SGHNT and CDR2 is YYREEE in the germline V gene (reference sequence). V trimming: 0 bases; J trimming: 4 bases; junction bases outside the gene matches: 3. The CDR3 consists of 14 residues.

The chain is built from TRBV3-1 (or the pseudogene TRBV3-2) and TRBJ1-1; TRBD1 might be the D (5 bases). In germline, CDR1 is LGHDT, CDR2 YNNKEL (reference sequence). Deletions cut 1 base from V and 0 bases from J, with 6 bases between. The CDR3 covers 14 residues. Here the CDR3 DNA reads TGTGCCAGCAGCCAAGGGGGCCTGAACACTGAAGCTTTCTTT. Protein: CASSQGGLNTEAFF.

Turning to this clone: Germline is not matched at one junction end, which may reflect a read error. This rearrangement joins TRBV11-2 to TRBJ1-4; D is unclear. The germline CDR1 and CDR2 sequences are SGHAT and FQNNGV. The CDR3 consists of 14 residues. The CDR3 loop reads CAGSLGSLSEKLFF. CDR3 bases: TGTGCCGGCAGCCTAGGGAGTCTTAGCGAAAAACTGTTTTTT.

The chain joins TRBV3-1 (or the pseudogene TRBV3-2) to TRBJ2-3, with a weak D call TRBD2 (6 bases). The CDR3 covers 14 residues. The V gene lost 1 base and the J gene lost 1 base, with 6 bases spanning the gap. Per germline, CDR1 LGHDT and CDR2 YNNKEL (reference sequence). The CDR3 is CASSQVAGTDTQYF. The CDR3 DNA reads TGTGCCAGCAGCCAAGTAGCGGGCACAGATACGCAGTATTTT.

This clone was observed once. The J gene is TRBJ2-5, the V gene TRBV7-8; 8 bases are a match to TRBD2. Trimming cost V 0 bases and J 5 bases; bases outside gene matches: 11. The CDR3 runs 17 residues. CDR1 and CDR2 from the germline V gene are SGHVS and FQNEAQ. CDR3 sequence: CASSLAASGLVGETQYF. CDR3 nucleotides: TGTGCCAGCAGCTTAGCCGCTTCGGGACTAGTTGGGGAGACCCAGTACTTC.